This T cell receptor beta chain was documented in a study of blood T cell repertoires in COVID-19. Across the whole study: The origin of the acute and convalescent COVID-19 samples was the United States, Italy and Spain. The analysed material was cDNA or gDNA that came from T cells, B-cell-depleted T cells, or PBMCs.

Authors' processing steps: Amplification of reference gene primers was used by the study to estimate nucleated cell counts. The protocol was immunoSEQ multiplex PCR, while the TCRdb copy is restricted to in-frame clones and leaves out a portion. The V and J calls and clone size are taken from that table; D and trimming were inferred from the DNA. The repertoire holds a few hundred thousand clones, with about nine tenths as singletons. Losses at the gene ends were 8 bases for V and 9 bases for J; bases not matched to a gene: 14. Germline CDR1 SGHTA, CDR2 FQGNSA. The CDR3 is made up of 15 amino acids. The V call is TRBV7-2, the J call TRBJ2-1, with 9 positions matching TRBD2. The sample comprised peripheral blood. The TCR comes from a woman younger than 45 with active or convalescent COVID-19. The CDR3 reads CASGSRLAGKSEQFF. The CDR3 DNA reads as TGTGCCAGCGGCTCCAGGCTAGCGGGGAAAAGTGAGCAGTTCTTC.